This T cell receptor beta chain was recovered during a study of cytomegalovirus exposure and HLA in healthy donors (dated by TCRdb to 2016 to 2017). About the full investigation: An earlier analysis of more than 550 of the donors reported 276 Gb of sequence data and some 110 million unique TCR beta sequences obtained from about 179 million T cells. To decide whether each TCR beta V gene segment behaved as functional or pseudogenic, an earlier analysis of some 600 of the donors relied on high-throughput TCR beta sequencing. The study profiled the T cell repertoires of 550 to 700 subjects by immunosequencing and related them to cytomegalovirus serostatus. A few DR-DQ haplotypes were treated as single units for association and clustering because of strong linkage in the cohort. HLA typing covered class I and class II loci at four-digit resolution. Roughly 300 gigabases of sequencing data and around 88 million unique TCR sequences made up an early release that covered 500 to 700 HLA-typed donors. The number of donors typed differed by locus, with 629-630 for A, B, C, DRB1 and DQB1, 522 for DQA1, about 610 for DPA1, and approximately 470 for DPB1. Alongside the repertoire data, information on donor age, sex, ethnicity and CMV serostatus was compiled. On average, 235,054 unique TCR beta nucleotide sequences were sequenced per donor among more than 350 genotyped donors of the cohort, with roughly 20% of those sequences being non-productive. The study aimed to test whether cataloging public T cell receptors could reveal signatures of past pathogen exposure. A later analysis re-examined previously published TCR beta repertoires from more than 550 donors and added high-resolution HLA genotyping to investigate patterns of TCR occurrence. Among the 398 genotyped donors, under 90% belonged to the genetic ancestry cluster associated with self-reported Caucasian donors. Besides the first cohort of around 670 subjects, a separate validation cohort made up of 90 to 150 different subjects was used. High-throughput TCR immunosequencing, statistical association of individual TCRs with disease status, and machine learning were combined to predict cytomegalovirus infection status. All discovery cohort repertoires had been generated using a single sequencing platform. A later genetic analysis took genome-wide SNP genotypes for about 60% of the roughly 670 donors and used that subset as a discovery cohort. Rather than drawing on any new phenotypic data, the later analysis identified candidate immune exposures from TCR beta sequences and the way those sequences occurred across donors. The paper as a whole reports these results and caveats: The study gave a list of 150 to 200 TCR beta chains associated with cytomegalovirus. A later analysis found that TCR association rates varied across HLA loci, with DRB1 alleles showing the most associated TCRs and HLA-C alleles the fewest. In a later genetic analysis, a missense DCLRE1C variant was associated with V-gene and J-gene trimming of TCR beta chains, and the association was replicated in an independent cohort. In a later analysis, HLA-associated TCR beta chains showed more clonal expansion and lower generation probabilities than non-associated chains that were equally common. Correlated functional status among segregating V segments might reflect linkage disequilibrium, but an unknown experimental factor could not be ruled out. The authors suggested that the approach could potentially be extended to other disease states and immunological phenotypes. Because counts were too low, roughly 16 rarely observed V segments, including chromosome 9 orphons, were left out of the earlier analysis of approximately 580 of the donors. Broadly in line with IMGT annotations, most TCR beta V segments showed up in productive rearrangements about 90% or about 30% of the time in an earlier analysis of 450 to 750 of the donors. Most CMV-associated TCR beta chains appeared to be HLA-restricted in a later analysis, and the HLA associations seemed to be driven largely by CMV exposure. In both the original and validation cohorts, the classifier was reported to diagnose cytomegalovirus status with high specificity and sensitivity. According to a later genetic analysis, donors in an Asian-associated ancestry cluster had fewer N-insertions in productive TCRs than the approximately 650-donor mean. Immune exposure information for the cohort was limited to CMV serostatus. When HLA alleles, especially DR and DQ, strongly co-occurred, TCR associations were difficult to assign to individual alleles. The cohort was sequenced for TCR beta chains only, and without alpha or paired-chain data the features that could be detected were limited. In vitro tests confirmed that a few of the cytomegalovirus-associated TCR beta chains recognize cytomegalovirus antigens. Roughly uniform sequencing depth across donors was assumed in presence/absence analyses, although this assumption may not hold. A cluster of highly shared sequence variants was judged likely to represent a technical artifact of the sequencing pipeline. Because HLA typing was missing for some donors at each locus, association tests included only the typed subset. A further reported finding was that TCR beta sequences accurately predicted the HLA-A and HLA-B alleles for most subjects in the first cohort. At a false discovery rate of 0.05, a later analysis linked roughly 17,000 TCR beta sequences to specific HLA alleles. Across donors, most TCR sequences were observed very rarely, whereas some public TCRs were present in many individuals. According to a later analysis, parvovirus B19, influenza, CMV and Epstein-Barr virus appeared linked to several top co-occurrence clusters.

The library came from the immunoSEQ multiplex PCR assay. For the multiplex PCR, a mixture combining 60 forward primers for TCR Vbeta segments and 13 reverse primers for TCR Jbeta segments was used. A multiplex PCR assay on genomic DNA amplified the CDR3 region of rearranged TCR beta genes. The amplified TCR beta libraries were sequenced on the Illumina HiSeq System as 87-base-pair reads. Per the original workflow: Across the 500 to 850 repertoires, a later analysis counted 60 million to 90 million unique TCR beta chains, roughly 11 million of which were shared by at least two donors. Raw reads were error-corrected and collapsed into unique sequences with a nearest-neighbor algorithm that merged closely related sequences to remove PCR and sequencing errors. V, D and J gene segments were assigned by aligning CDR3 sequences to IMGT reference sequences. For a sequence to be retained, at least a six-nucleotide match to both a V gene segment and a J gene segment was required. A rearrangement was called productive if the CDR3 had no stop codons and remained in frame with V and J, and every other rearrangement was called non-productive. CDR3 was defined according to IMGT convention as the region running from the second conserved V-encoded cysteine to the conserved J-encoded phenylalanine. The earlier analysis of approximately 500 of the donors excluded sequences that lacked an unambiguous match to a single V gene segment. In an earlier analysis of 587 of the donors, V segments were called functional above 56.7% productive rearrangements and were called segregating when the between-donor standard deviation exceeded 5%. A statistical classification framework was built for diagnosing cytomegalovirus status from the catalog of TCR beta chain sequences. In a later analysis, TCR nucleotide sequences were compared against IMGT/GENE-DB human TR gene sequences so that V and J genes could be assigned. The TCRdist pipeline was used in a later analysis to assign CDR3 sequences and most-parsimonious VDJ recombination scenarios. In a later analysis, each TCR beta chain was defined by its CDR3 amino acid sequence together with its V-gene family, and reads without a unique V-gene family were excluded. In a later analysis, 500 to 650 highly shared, low-generation-probability nucleotide sequences were removed to address suspected cross-contamination and a sequencing artifact. In a later analysis, a clonal expansion index was calculated for each public chain from normalized within-repertoire ranks of inferred template counts. In a later analysis, generation probabilities were computed with a VDJ recombination model fitted to out-of-frame rearrangements, and the resulting probabilities were checked against IGoR. In a later analysis, hypergeometric tests were used to score TCR-TCR, TCR-HLA and TCR-CMV co-occurrence, with a repertoire-size bias correction applied to TCR pairs. In a later analysis, false discovery rates were estimated by permuting HLA or CMV assignments 20 times. In a later analysis, co-occurring TCRs were grouped using DBSCAN, with TCRdist sequence similarity added in when clustering inside HLA-allele-positive subsets. For co-occurrence clustering, repertoires with fewer than 30,000 or more than 120,000 public chains were excluded, along with about five repertoires with anomalous nucleotide sharing. Not all clones reach the TCRdb copy of this immuneACCESS table, which keeps in-frame sequences only. Checked studies attribute under half of the gap to unresolved V genes and leave the rest unexplained. Clone size and V and J calls were adopted from that table, with D and trimming inferred from the DNA. This sample comprises around 150,000 clones, over 60% of them detected only once. The top ten clones comprise about 3% of the sample.

The cohort was made up of roughly 670 healthy bone marrow donors. Cohort members were all nominally healthy when sampled, although unrecorded immune exposures were likely present. The donor tested CMV seropositive and was one of the 289 seropositive cohort members. Each donor provided a peripheral blood sample, and peripheral blood mononuclear cells were used for TCR beta sequencing. The Qiagen DNeasy Blood Extraction Kit was used to extract genomic DNA from the blood cell samples. Of note for this clone: The antigen it recognizes is unknown. No clone much larger than this one lies a single base away; base qualities are absent.

This clonotype was obtained from a woman aged 30 to 39 in good health and CMV-seropositive. Sequencing used PBMCs.

The nucleotide sequence is TGTGCCAGCAGCCCCTCTAGTAGCGGGGTGTACAATGAGCAGTTCTTC. Translated, it gives CASSPSSSGVYNEQFF. The rearrangement combines TRBV12-1 with TRBJ2-1; the D call of TRBD2 is as the table states it, not checked on the DNA. TRBV12-1 is assigned pseudogene status. Including cysteine and phenylalanine, the CDR3 has 16 amino acids. Left in the record is the CDR3 DNA by itself, 48 bases read in frame from the first base.